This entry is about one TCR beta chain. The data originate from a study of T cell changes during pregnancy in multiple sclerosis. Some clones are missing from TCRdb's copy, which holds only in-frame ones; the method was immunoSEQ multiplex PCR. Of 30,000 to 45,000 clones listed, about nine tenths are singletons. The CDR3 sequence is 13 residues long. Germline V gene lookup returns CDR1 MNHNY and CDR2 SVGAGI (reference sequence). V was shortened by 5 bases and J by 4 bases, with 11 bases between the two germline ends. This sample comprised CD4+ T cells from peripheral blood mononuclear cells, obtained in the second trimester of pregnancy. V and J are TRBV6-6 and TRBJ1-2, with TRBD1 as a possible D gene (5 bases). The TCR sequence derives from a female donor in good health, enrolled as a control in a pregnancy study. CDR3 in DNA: TGTGCCAGCAGTGGGGGGTGGGGCTATGGCTACACCTTC. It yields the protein CASSGGWGYGYTF.